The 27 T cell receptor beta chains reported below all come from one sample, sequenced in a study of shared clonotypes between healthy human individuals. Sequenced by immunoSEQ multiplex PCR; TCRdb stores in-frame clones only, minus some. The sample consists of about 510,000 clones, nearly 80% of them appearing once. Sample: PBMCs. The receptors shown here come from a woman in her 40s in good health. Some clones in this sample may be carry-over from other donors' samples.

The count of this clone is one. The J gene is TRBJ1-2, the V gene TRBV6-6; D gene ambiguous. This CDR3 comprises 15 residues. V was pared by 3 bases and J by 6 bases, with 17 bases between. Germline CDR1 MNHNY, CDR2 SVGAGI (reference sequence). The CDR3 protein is CASSYLNLAVDGYTF. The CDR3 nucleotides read TGTGCCAGCAGTTATTTAAACTTGGCAGTAGATGGCTACACCTTC.

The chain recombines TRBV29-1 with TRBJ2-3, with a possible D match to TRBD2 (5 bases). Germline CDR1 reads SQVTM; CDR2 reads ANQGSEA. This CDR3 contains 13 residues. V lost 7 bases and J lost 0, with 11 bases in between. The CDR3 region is CSGRTASTDTQYF. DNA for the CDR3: TGCAGCGGGAGGACGGCTAGCACAGATACGCAGTATTTT.

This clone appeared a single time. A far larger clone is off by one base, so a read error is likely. The CDR3 DNA reads as TGTGCCAGCATCCAGACGACTTTAACGAACACTGAAGCTTTCTTT. Its translation is CASIQTTLTNTEAFF. The V and J genes are TRBV4-2 and TRBJ1-1; D is undetermined. CDR3 length: 15 amino acids. Trimming pared 7 bases from V and 1 base from J, leaving 16 bases between. The germline V gene encodes CDR1 LGHNA and CDR2 YNFKEQ.

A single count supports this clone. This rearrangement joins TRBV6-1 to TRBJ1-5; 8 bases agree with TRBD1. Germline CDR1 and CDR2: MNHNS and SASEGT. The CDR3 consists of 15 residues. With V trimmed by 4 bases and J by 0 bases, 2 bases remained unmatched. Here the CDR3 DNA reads TGTGCCAGCAGTGGGACAGGGAATAGCAATCAGCCCCAGCATTTT. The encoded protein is CASSGTGNSNQPQHF.

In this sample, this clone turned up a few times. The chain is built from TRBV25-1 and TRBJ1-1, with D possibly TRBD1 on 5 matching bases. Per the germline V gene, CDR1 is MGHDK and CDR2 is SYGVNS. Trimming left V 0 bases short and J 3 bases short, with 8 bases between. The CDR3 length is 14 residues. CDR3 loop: CASSEYGGYTEAFF. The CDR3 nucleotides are TGTGCCAGCAGTGAATATGGGGGGTACACTGAAGCTTTCTTT.

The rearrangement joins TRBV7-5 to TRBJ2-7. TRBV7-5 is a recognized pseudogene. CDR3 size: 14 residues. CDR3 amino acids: CVRVRRDPSYEQYF. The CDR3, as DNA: TGTGTCAGGGTTAGACGGGACCCCTCCTACGAGCAGTACTTC.

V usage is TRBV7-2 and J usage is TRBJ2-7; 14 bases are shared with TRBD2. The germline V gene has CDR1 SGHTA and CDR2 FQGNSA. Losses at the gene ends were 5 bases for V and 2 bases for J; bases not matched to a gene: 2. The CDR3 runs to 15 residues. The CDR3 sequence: CASSEGLAGAYEQYF. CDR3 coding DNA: TGTGCCAGCAGCGAGGGACTAGCGGGAGCCTACGAGCAGTACTTC.

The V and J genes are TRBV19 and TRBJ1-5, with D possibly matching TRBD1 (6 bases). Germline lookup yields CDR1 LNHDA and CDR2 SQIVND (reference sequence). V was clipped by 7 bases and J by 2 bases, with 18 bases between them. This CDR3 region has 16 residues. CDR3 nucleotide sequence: TGTGCCAGTACCCGAGAGGGGGGCTGGGGCAATCAGCCCCAGCATTTT. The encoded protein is CASTREGGWGNQPQHF.

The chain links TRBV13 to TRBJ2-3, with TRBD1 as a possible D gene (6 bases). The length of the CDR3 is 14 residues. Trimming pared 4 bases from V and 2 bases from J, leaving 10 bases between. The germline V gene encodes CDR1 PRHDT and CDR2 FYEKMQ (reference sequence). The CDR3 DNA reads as TGTGCCAGCAGCTACCGGACAGACACAGATACGCAGTATTTT. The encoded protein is CASSYRTDTDTQYF.

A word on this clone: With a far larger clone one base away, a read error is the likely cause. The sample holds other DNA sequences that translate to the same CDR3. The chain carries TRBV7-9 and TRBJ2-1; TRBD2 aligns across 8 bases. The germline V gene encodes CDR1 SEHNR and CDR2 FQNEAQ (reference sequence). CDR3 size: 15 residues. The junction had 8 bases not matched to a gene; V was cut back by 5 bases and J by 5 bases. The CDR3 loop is CASSLRTSGHNEQFF. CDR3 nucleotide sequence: TGTGCCAGCAGCCTCAGAACTAGCGGACACAATGAGCAGTTCTTC.

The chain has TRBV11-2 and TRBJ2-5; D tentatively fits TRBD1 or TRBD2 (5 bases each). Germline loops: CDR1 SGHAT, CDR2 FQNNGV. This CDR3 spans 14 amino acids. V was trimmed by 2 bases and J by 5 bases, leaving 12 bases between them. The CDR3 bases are TGTGCCAGCAGCTTAACGTCCGGGGACGAGACCCAGTACTTC. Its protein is CASSLTSGDETQYF.

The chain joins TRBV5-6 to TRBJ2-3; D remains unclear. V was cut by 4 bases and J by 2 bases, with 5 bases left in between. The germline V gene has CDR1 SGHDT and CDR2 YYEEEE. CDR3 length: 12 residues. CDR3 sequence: CASSPDTDTQYF. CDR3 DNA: TGTGCCAGCAGCCCTGACACAGATACGCAGTATTTT. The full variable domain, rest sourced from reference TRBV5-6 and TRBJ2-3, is DAGVTQSPTHLIKTRGQQVTLRCSPKSGHDTVSWYQQALGQGPQFIFQYYEEEERQRGNFPDRFSGHQFPNYSSELNVNALLLGDSALYLCASSPDTDTQYFGPGTRLTVL.

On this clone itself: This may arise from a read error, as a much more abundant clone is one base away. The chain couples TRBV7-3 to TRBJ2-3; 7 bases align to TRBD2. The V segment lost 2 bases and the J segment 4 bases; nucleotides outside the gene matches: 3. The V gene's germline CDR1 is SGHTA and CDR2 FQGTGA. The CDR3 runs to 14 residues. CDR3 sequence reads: CASSLAGEADTQYF. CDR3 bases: TGTGCCAGCAGCTTAGCGGGAGAGGCAGATACGCAGTATTTT.

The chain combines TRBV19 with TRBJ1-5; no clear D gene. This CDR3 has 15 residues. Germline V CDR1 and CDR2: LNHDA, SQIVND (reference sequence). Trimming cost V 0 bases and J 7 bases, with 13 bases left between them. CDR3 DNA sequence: TGTGCCAGTAGTATAGATCAGGAGGTCAGCCAGCCCCAGCATTTT. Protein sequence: CASSIDQEVSQPQHF.

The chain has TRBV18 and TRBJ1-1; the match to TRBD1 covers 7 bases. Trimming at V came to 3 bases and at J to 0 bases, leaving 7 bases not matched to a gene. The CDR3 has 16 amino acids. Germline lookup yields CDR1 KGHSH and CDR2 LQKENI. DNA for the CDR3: TGTGCCAGCTCACCCGACAGGGTGGGTATGAACACTGAAGCTTTCTTT. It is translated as CASSPDRVGMNTEAFF. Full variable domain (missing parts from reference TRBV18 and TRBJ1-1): NAGVMQNPRHLVRRRGQEARLRCSPMKGHSHVYWYRQLPEEGLKFMVYLQKENIIDESGMPKERFSAEFPKEGPSILRIQQVVRGDSAAYFCASSPDRVGMNTEAFFGQGTRLTVV.

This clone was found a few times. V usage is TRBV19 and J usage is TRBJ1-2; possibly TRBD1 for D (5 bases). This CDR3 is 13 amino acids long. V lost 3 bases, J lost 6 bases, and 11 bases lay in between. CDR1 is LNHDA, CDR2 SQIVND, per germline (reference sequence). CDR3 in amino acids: CASSIPRVHGYTF. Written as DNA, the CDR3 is TGTGCCAGTAGTATTCCCAGGGTCCATGGCTACACCTTC.

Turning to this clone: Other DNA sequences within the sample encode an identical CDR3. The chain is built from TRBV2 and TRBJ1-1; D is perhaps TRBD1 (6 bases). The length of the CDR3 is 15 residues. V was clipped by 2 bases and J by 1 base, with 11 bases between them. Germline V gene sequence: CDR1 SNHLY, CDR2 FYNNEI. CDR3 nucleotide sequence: TGTGCCAGCAGTGAATGGGGGGGGCGGAACACTGAAGCTTTCTTT. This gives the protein CASSEWGGRNTEAFF.

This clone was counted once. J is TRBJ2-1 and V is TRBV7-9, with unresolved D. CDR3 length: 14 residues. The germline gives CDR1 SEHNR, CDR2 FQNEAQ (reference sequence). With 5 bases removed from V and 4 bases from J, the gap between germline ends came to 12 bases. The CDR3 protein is CASSPPFGYNEQFF. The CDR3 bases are TGTGCCAGCAGCCCCCCCTTCGGGTACAATGAGCAGTTCTTC.

The CDR3 region has the DNA TGTGCCTGGAGTACCACCACAGGGAGCACTGAAGCTTTCTTT. Its translation is CAWSTTTGSTEAFF. This chain connects TRBV30 to TRBJ1-1, with a weak D call TRBD1 (6 bases). The CDR3 covers 14 residues. V was shortened by 2 bases and J by 4 bases, with 14 bases between the two germline ends. Germline lookup yields CDR1 GTSNPN and CDR2 SVGIG (reference sequence). Full variable domain (outside the CDR3, taken from reference TRBV30 and TRBJ1-1): SQTIHQWPATLVQPVGSPLSLECTVEGTSNPNLYWYRQAAGRGLQLLFYSVGIGQISSEVPQNLSASRPQDRQFILSSKKLLLSDSGFYLCAWSTTTGSTEAFFGQGTRLTVV.

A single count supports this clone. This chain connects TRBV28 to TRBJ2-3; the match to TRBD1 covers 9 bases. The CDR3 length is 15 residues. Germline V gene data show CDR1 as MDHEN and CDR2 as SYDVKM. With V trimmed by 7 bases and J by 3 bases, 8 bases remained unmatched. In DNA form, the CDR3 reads TGTGCCAGCACTGAGGGGACAGGGAGAACAGATACGCAGTATTTT. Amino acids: CASTEGTGRTDTQYF.

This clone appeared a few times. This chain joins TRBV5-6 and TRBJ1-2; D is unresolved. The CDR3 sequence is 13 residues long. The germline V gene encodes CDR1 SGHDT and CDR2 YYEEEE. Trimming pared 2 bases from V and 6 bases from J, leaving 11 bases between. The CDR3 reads CASSLMGTDGYTF. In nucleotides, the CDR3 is TGTGCCAGCAGCTTAATGGGCACTGATGGCTACACCTTC.

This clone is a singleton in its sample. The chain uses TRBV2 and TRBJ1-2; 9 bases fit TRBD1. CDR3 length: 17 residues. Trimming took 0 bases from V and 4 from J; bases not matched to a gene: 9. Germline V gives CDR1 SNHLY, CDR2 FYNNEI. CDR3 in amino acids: CASSEARTGEGGYGYTF. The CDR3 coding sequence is TGTGCCAGCAGTGAAGCGCGGACAGGGGAGGGGGGCTATGGCTACACCTTC.

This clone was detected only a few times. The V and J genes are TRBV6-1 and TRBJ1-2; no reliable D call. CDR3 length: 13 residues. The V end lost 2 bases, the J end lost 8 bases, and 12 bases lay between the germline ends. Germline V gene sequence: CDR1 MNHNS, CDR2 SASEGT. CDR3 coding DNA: TGTGCCAGCAGTGAAACCGCAGTAGGGGGCTACACCTTC. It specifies CASSETAVGGYTF.

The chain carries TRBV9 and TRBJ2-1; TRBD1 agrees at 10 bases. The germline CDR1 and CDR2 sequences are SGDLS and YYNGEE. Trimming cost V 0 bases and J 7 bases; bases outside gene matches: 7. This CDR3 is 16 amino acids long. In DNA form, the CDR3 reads TGTGCCAGCAGCGTAGGAGGGACAGGGGCGGGTAATGAGCAGTTCTTC. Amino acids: CASSVGGTGAGNEQFF.

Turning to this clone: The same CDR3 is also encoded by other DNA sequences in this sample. CDR3 nucleotide sequence: TGTGCCAGCAGCTTAGGTGGGAGGGCCTACGAGCAGTACTTC. Amino acids: CASSLGGRAYEQYF. This rearrangement joins TRBV7-9 to TRBJ2-7, with TRBD2 identical over 7 bases. V trimming: 1 base; J trimming: 2 bases; junction bases outside the gene matches: 2. The CDR3 is made up of 14 amino acids. The germline V gene encodes CDR1 SEHNR and CDR2 FQNEAQ (reference sequence). The whole variable domain, remainder taken from reference TRBV7-9 and TRBJ2-7, is DTGVSQNPRHKITKRGQNVTFRCDPISEHNRLYWYRQTLGQGPEFLTYFQNEAQLEKSRLLSDRFSAERPKGSFSTLEIQRTEQGDSAMYLCASSLGGRAYEQYFGPGTRLTVT.

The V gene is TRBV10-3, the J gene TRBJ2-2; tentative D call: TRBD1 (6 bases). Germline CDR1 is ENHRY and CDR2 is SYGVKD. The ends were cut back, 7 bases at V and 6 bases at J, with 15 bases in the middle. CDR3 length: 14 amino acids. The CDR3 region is CAITSHKGAGELFF. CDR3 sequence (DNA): TGTGCCATCACCTCTCATAAGGGGGCCGGGGAGCTGTTTTTT.

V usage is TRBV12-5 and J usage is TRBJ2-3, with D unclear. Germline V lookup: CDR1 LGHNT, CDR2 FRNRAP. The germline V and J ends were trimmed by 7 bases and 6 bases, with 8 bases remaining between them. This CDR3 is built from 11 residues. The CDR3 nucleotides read TGTGCTAGTGCCACTGGCGATACGCAGTATTTT. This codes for CASATGDTQYF.